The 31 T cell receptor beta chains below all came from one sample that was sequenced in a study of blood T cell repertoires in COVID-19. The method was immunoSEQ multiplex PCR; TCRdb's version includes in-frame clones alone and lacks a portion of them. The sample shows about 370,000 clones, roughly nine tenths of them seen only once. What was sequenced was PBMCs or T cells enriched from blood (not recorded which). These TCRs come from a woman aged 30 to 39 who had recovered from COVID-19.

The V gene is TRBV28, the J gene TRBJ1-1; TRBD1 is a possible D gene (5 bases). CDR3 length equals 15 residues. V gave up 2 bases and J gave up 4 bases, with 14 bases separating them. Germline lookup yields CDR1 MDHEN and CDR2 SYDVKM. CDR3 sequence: CASSLRITGTTEAFF. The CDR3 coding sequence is TGTGCCAGCAGTTTACGGATTACAGGTACCACTGAAGCTTTCTTT. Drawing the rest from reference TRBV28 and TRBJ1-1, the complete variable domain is DVKVTQSSRYLVKRTGEKVFLECVQDMDHENMFWYRQDPGLGLRLIYFSYDVKMKEKGDIPEGYSVSREKKERFSLILESASTNQTSMYLCASSLRITGTTEAFFGQGTRLTVV.

The CDR3 DNA sequence: TGTGCCACCACCAGGGGAGGGGCGGCCGGGGAGCTGTTTTTT. Its translation: CATTRGGAAGELFF. The chain employs TRBV15 and TRBJ2-2; tentatively, D is TRBD2 (7 bases). Germline lookup yields CDR1 LNHNV and CDR2 YYDKDF (reference sequence). The V end lost 7 bases, the J end lost 6 bases, and 15 bases lay between the germline ends. The CDR3 loop spans 14 amino acids.

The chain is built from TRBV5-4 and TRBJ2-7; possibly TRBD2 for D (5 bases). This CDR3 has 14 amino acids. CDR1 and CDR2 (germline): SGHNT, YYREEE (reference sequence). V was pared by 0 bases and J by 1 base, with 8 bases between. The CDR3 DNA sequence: TGTGCCAGCAGCTTGGAAGTAGCGTCCTACGAGCAGTACTTC. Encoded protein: CASSLEVASYEQYF.

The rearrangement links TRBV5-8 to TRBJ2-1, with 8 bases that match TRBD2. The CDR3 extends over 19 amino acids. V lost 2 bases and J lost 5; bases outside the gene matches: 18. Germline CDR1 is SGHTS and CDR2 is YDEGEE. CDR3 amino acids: CASSLTGLVTWGQNNEQFF. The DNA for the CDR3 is TGTGCCAGCAGCTTAACGGGACTAGTAACTTGGGGACAAAACAATGAGCAGTTCTTC.

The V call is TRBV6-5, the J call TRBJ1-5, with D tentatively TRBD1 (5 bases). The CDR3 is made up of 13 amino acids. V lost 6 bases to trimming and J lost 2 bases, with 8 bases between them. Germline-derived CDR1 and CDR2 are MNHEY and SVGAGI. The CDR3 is CASRRDGNQPQHF. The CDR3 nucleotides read TGTGCCAGCAGGCGGGACGGCAATCAGCCCCAGCATTTT.

The DNA for the CDR3 is TGCGCCAGCAGCCGAATAACAGGGGCGTCCTACAATGAGCAGTTCTTC. Translating gives CASSRITGASYNEQFF. This chain uses TRBV5-1 with TRBJ2-1, with 7 bases identical to TRBD1. Trimming cost V 4 bases and J 1 base; bases outside gene matches: 8. The CDR3 extends over 16 amino acids. Per the germline V gene, CDR1 is SGHRS and CDR2 is YFSETQ.

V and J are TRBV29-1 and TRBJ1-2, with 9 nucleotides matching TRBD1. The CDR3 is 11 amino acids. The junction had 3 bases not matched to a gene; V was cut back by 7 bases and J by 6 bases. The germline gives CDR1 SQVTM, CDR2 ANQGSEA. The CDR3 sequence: CSGGQGDGYTF. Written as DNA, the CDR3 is TGCAGCGGGGGACAGGGCGATGGCTACACCTTC.

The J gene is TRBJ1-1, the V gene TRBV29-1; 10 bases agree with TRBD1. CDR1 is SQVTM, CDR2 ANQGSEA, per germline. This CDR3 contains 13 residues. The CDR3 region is CRASGQGITEAFF. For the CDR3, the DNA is TGCAGAGCCTCGGGACAGGGGATCACTGAAGCTTTCTTT.

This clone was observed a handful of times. The CDR3 spells CAIRPTTDNSPLHF. CDR3 sequence (DNA): TGTGCCATCAGGCCCACGACAGATAATTCACCCCTCCACTTT. V and J are TRBV10-3 and TRBJ1-6; D perhaps matches TRBD1 (5 bases). V lost 6 bases to trimming and J lost 5 bases, with 11 bases between them. Germline CDR1 ENHRY, CDR2 SYGVKD. The CDR3 consists of 14 residues.

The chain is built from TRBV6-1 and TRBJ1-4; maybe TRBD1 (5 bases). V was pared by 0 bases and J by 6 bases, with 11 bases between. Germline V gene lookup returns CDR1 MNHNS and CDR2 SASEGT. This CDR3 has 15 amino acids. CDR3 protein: CASSEAGGSHEKLFF. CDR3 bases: TGTGCCAGCAGTGAAGCGGGGGGATCGCATGAAAAACTGTTTTTT.

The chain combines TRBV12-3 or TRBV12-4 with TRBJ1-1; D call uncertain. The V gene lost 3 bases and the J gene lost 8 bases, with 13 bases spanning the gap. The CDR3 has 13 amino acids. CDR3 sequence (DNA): TGTGCCAGCAGTTTTTACAGCCTTGGGGAAGCTTTCTTT. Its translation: CASSFYSLGEAFF.

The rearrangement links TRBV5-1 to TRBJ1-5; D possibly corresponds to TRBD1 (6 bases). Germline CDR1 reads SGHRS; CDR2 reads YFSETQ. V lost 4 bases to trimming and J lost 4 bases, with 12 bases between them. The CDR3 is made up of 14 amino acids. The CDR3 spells CASSPDSINQPQHF. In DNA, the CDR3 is TGCGCCAGCAGCCCGGACAGCATAAATCAGCCCCAGCATTTT. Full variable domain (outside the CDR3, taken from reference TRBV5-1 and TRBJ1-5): KAGVTQTPRYLIKTRGQQVTLSCSPISGHRSVSWYQQTPGQGLQFLFEYFSETQRNKGNFPGRFSGRQFSNSRSEMNVSTLELGDSALYLCASSPDSINQPQHFGDGTRLSIL.

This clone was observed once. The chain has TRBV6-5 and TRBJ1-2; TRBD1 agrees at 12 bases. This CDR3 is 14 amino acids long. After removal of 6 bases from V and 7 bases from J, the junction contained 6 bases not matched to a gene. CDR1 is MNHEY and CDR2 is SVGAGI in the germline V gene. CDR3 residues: CASRRRDRGLGYTF. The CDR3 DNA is TGTGCCAGCAGAAGAAGGGACAGGGGGCTTGGCTACACCTTC.

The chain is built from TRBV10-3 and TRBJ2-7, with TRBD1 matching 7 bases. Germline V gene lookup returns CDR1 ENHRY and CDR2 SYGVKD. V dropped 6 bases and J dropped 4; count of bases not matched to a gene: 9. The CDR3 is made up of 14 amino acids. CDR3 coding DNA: TGTGCCATCAGGGACCGGGACAGCACGTACGAGCAGTACTTC. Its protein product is CAIRDRDSTYEQYF.

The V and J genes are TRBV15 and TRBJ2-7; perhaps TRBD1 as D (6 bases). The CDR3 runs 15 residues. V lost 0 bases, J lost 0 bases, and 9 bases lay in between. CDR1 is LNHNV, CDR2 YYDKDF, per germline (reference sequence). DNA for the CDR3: TGTGCCACCAGCAGAGAAGAGGGGGACTCCTACGAGCAGTACTTC. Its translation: CATSREEGDSYEQYF.

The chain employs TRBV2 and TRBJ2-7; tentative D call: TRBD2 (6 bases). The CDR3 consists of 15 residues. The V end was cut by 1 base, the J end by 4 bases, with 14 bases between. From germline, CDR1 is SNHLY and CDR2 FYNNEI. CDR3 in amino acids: CASSEEGLGSYEQYF. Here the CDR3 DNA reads TGTGCCAGCAGTGAAGAGGGACTGGGGTCTTACGAGCAGTACTTC.

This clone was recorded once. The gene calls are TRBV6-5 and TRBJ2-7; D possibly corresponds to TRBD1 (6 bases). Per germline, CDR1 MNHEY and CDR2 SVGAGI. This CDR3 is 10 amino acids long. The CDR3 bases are TGTGAGGAGAGGGGGTACGAGCAGTACTTC. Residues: CEERGYEQYF.

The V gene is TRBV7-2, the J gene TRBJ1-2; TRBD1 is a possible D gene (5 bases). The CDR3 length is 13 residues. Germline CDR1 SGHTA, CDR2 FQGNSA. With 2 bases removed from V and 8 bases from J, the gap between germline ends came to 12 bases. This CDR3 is CASSLQGSGGYTF. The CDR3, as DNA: TGTGCCAGCAGCTTACAGGGTTCTGGGGGCTACACCTTC. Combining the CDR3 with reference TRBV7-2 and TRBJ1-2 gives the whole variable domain GAGVSQSPSNKVTEKGKDVELRCDPISGHTALYWYRQSLGQGLEFLIYFQGNSAPDKSGLPSDRFSAERTGGSVSTLTIQRTQQEDSAVYLCASSLQGSGGYTFGSGTRLTVV.

Written as DNA, the CDR3 is TGCGCCAGCAGCTTCGGACAGAACACTGAAGCTTTCTTT. This gives the protein CASSFGQNTEAFF. V and J are TRBV5-1 and TRBJ1-1; a weak D match, TRBD1 (5 bases). The CDR3 totals 13 residues. Trimming removed 2 bases at V and 1 base at J, with 6 bases between. Germline CDR1 reads SGHRS; CDR2 reads YFSETQ. Together with reference TRBV5-1 and TRBJ1-1, the CDR3 gives the full variable domain: KAGVTQTPRYLIKTRGQQVTLSCSPISGHRSVSWYQQTPGQGLQFLFEYFSETQRNKGNFPGRFSGRQFSNSRSEMNVSTLELGDSALYLCASSFGQNTEAFFGQGTRLTVV.

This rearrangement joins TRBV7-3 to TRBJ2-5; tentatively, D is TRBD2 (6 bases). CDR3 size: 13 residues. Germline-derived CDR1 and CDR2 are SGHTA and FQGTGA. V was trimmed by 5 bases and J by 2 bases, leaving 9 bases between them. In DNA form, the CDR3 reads TGTGCCAGCAGCCAGCGGGTACAAGAGACCCAGTACTTC. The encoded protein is CASSQRVQETQYF.

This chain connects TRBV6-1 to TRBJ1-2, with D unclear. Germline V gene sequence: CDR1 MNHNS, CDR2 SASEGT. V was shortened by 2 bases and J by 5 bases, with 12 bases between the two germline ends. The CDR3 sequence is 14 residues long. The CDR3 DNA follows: TGTGCCAGCAGTGAACATGGAGGGCAGTATGGCTACACCTTC. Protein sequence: CASSEHGGQYGYTF.

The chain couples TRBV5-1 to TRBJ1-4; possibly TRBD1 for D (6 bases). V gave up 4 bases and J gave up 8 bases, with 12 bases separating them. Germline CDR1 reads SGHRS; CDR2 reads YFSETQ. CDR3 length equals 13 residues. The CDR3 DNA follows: TGCGCCAGCAGCGTAGCAGGGGCCGAAAAACTGTTTTTT. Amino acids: CASSVAGAEKLFF.

The CDR3 loop is CASSQDAIAGGTDTQYF. CDR3 sequence (DNA): TGTGCCAGCAGCCAAGATGCTATAGCGGGGGGCACAGATACGCAGTATTTT. The rearrangement links TRBV3-1 (or the pseudogene TRBV3-2) to TRBJ2-3; 9 nucleotides line up with TRBD2. From germline, CDR1 is LGHDT and CDR2 YNNKEL (reference sequence). V dropped 0 bases and J dropped 1; count of bases not matched to a gene: 5. CDR3 length: 17 amino acids.

The CDR3 DNA reads TGCAGCGTTGGACAGGATTACTCCTATGGCTACACCTTC. Its translation is CSVGQDYSYGYTF. J is TRBJ1-2 and V is TRBV29-1; the D gene is possibly TRBD1 (6 bases). V lost 4 bases, J lost 4 bases, and 13 bases lay in between. Germline V gene sequence: CDR1 SQVTM, CDR2 ANQGSEA. The CDR3 consists of 13 residues.

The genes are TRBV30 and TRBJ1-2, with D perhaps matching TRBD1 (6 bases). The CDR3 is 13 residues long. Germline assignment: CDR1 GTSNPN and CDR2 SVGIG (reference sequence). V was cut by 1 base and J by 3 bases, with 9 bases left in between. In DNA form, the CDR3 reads TGTGCCTGGAGTGAGGACAGCTACTATGGCTACACCTTC. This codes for CAWSEDSYYGYTF.

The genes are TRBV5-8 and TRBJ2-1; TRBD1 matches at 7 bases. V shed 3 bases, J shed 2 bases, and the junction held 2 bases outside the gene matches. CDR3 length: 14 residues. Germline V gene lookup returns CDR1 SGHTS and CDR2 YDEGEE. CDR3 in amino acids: CASSSDRTYNEQFF. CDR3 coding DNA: TGTGCCAGCAGCTCGGACAGGACCTACAATGAGCAGTTCTTC.

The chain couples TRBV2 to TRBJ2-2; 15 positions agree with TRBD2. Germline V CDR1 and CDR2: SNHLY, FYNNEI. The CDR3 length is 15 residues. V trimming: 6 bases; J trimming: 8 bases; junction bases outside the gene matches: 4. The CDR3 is CASRGLAGGRGELFF. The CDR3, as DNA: TGTGCCAGCAGGGGACTAGCGGGAGGCCGTGGGGAGCTGTTTTTT.

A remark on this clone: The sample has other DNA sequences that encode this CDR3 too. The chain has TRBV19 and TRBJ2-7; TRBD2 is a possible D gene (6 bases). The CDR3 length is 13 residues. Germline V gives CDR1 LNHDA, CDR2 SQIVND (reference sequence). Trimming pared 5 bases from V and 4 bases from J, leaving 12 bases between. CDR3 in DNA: TGTGCCAGTAGTCCGGGACTGATTTACGAGCAGTACTTC. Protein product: CASSPGLIYEQYF. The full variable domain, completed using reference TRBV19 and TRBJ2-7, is DGGITQSPKYLFRKEGQNVTLSCEQNLNHDAMYWYRQDPGQGLRLIYYSQIVNDFQKGDIAEGYSVSREKKESFPLTVTSAQKNPTAFYLCASSPGLIYEQYFGPGTRLTVT.

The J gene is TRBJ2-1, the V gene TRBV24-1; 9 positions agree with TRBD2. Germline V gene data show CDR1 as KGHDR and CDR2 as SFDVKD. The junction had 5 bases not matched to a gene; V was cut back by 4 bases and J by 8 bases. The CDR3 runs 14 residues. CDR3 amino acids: CATSETLAGDEQFF. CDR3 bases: TGTGCCACCAGTGAAACATTAGCGGGAGATGAGCAGTTCTTC.

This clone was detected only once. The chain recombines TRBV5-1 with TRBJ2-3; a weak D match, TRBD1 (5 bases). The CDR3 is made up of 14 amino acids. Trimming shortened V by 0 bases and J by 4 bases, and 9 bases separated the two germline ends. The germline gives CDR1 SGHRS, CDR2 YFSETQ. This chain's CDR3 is CASSLARVPDTQYF. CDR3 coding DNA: TGCGCCAGCAGCTTGGCCAGGGTCCCAGATACGCAGTATTTT.

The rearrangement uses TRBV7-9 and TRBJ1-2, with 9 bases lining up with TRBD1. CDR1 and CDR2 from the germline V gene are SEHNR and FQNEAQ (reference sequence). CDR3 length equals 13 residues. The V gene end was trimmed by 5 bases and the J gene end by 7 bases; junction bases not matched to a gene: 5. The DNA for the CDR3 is TGTGCCAGCAGCCGAACAGGGGGCGGTGGCTACACCTTC. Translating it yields CASSRTGGGGYTF.